The 30 T cell receptor beta chains given below trace back to one sample, sequenced in a study of T cell changes during pregnancy in multiple sclerosis. Method: immunoSEQ multiplex PCR; TCRdb's copy keeps in-frame clones and lacks some. The sample holds 41,000 or so clones, more than 90% seen once. The sample was CD8+ T cells from peripheral blood mononuclear cells, taken in the third trimester of pregnancy. These receptors were collected from a female donor with multiple sclerosis, enrolled in a pregnancy study.

The chain employs TRBV4-3 and TRBJ2-1; D might be TRBD2 (5 bases). CDR3 length: 13 amino acids. From germline, CDR1 is LGHNA and CDR2 YSLEER. The V gene lost 5 bases and the J gene lost 10 bases, with 15 bases spanning the gap. The CDR3 protein is CASSKVLAQEQFF. The CDR3, as DNA: TGCGCCAGCAGCAAGGTCCTAGCTCAGGAGCAGTTCTTC.

The rearrangement joins TRBV11-1 to TRBJ1-1; D ambiguous. Per the germline V gene, CDR1 is SGHAT and CDR2 is FQDESV (reference sequence). There are 14 residues in the CDR3. V dropped 2 bases and J dropped 0 bases, with 7 bases sitting between them. CDR3 protein: CASSLTGMNTEAFF. CDR3 nucleotides: TGTGCCAGCAGCTTAACGGGGATGAACACTGAAGCTTTCTTT.

V is TRBV11-3 and J is TRBJ1-1; D not certain. CDR1 is SGHNT, CDR2 YENEEA, per germline. CDR3 length: 15 residues. Trimming took off 4 bases at V and 1 base at J, with 13 bases between the two ends. The CDR3 reads CASSSRSAGNTEAFF. The CDR3 DNA sequence: TGTGCCAGCAGCTCGCGGTCGGCGGGGAACACTGAAGCTTTCTTT. Using reference TRBV11-3 and TRBJ1-1 for the parts outside the CDR3, the full variable domain is EAGVVQSPRYKIIEKKQPVAFWCNPISGHNTLYWYLQNLGQGPELLIRYENEEAVDDSQLPKDRFSAERLKGVDSTLKIQPAELGDSAVYLCASSSRSAGNTEAFFGQGTRLTVV.

V usage is TRBV2 and J usage is TRBJ1-6; TRBD1 agrees at 8 bases. Germline assignment: CDR1 SNHLY and CDR2 FYNNEI. J lost 9 bases, V lost 11 bases, and 6 bases had no gene match. This CDR3 is built from 12 residues. The CDR3 DNA reads as TGTGCCGGACAGGGAATTGGTTCACCCCTCCACTTT. Amino acid sequence: CAGQGIGSPLHF. Full variable domain (rest looked up from reference TRBV2 and TRBJ1-6): EPEVTQTPSHQVTQMGQEVILRCVPISNHLYFYWYRQILGQKVEFLVSFYNNEISEKSEIFDDQFSVERPDGSNFTLKIRSTKLEDSAMYFCAGQGIGSPLHFGNGTRLTVT.

The chain links TRBV9 to TRBJ2-1, with D maybe TRBD1 (6 bases). CDR1 SGDLS and CDR2 YYNGEE come from the germline V gene. Trimming removed 4 bases at V and 4 bases at J, with 15 bases between. The CDR3 contains 15 residues. CDR3 residues: CASSPYRGQYNEQFF. CDR3 nucleotides: TGTGCCAGCAGCCCCTACCGCGGACAGTACAATGAGCAGTTCTTC.

This CDR3 reads CASSGESERETGELFF. DNA of the CDR3: TGTGCCAGCAGCGGTGAATCGGAGCGGGAGACCGGGGAGCTGTTTTTT. The chain joins TRBV6-6 to TRBJ2-2; TRBD2 matches 8 bases. Germline lookup yields CDR1 MNHNY and CDR2 SVGAGI (reference sequence). The J segment lost 5 bases and the V segment lost 6 bases, leaving 11 bases of the junction unmatched. This CDR3 contains 16 residues.

This clone was recorded once. This chain links TRBV6-6 with TRBJ2-5; D is undetermined. The CDR3 runs 12 residues. The V gene lost 7 bases and the J gene lost 3 bases, with 9 bases spanning the gap. Germline values: CDR1 MNHNY, CDR2 SVGAGI (reference sequence). CDR3 loop: CASNGEEETQYF. CDR3 bases: TGTGCCAGCAACGGCGAGGAAGAGACCCAGTACTTC.

This chain uses TRBV5-1 with TRBJ2-7; D gene uncertain. V gave up 0 bases and J gave up 6 bases, with 4 bases separating them. This CDR3 region has 11 residues. CDR1 and CDR2 (germline): SGHRS, YFSETQ. CDR3 sequence reads: CASSLGAEQYF. CDR3 sequence (DNA): TGCGCCAGCAGCTTGGGGGCCGAGCAGTACTTC.

The V gene is TRBV4-1, the J gene TRBJ2-3, with TRBD1 identical over 7 bases. Germline trimming cut 0 bases from V and 2 bases from J; bases unmatched to any gene: 8. The germline V gene has CDR1 MGHRA and CDR2 YSYEKL. The CDR3 is made up of 17 amino acids. The CDR3 bases are TGCGCCAGCAGCCAAGATCTCGGGACAGAGGACACAGATACGCAGTATTTT. This encodes CASSQDLGTEDTDTQYF.

Written as DNA, the CDR3 is TGTGCCAGCAGGGGGGGTCCCGAGGGCTACGATTGCGAGCAGTACTTC. It specifies CASRGGPEGYDCEQYF. The J gene is TRBJ2-7, the V gene TRBV6-8; tentative D call: TRBD2 (6 bases). The CDR3 runs to 16 residues. The V end was cut by 6 bases, the J end by 6 bases, with 24 bases between. Germline CDR1 reads MNHGY; CDR2 reads SAAAGT.

V gene TRBV9 combines with J gene TRBJ2-7, with D hard to call. The CDR3 extends over 12 amino acids. The ends were cut back, 3 bases at V and 0 bases at J, with 4 bases in the middle. Looked up from germline, CDR1 is SGDLS and CDR2 is YYNGEE. The CDR3 spells CASSANSYEQYF. The CDR3 nucleotides are TGTGCCAGCAGCGCCAACTCCTACGAGCAGTACTTC.

This rearrangement joins TRBV7-3 to TRBJ2-1; 9 bases are shared with TRBD2. The germline V gene has CDR1 SGHTA and CDR2 FQGTGA. The CDR3 contains 15 residues. Trimming took 2 bases from V and 7 from J; bases not matched to a gene: 6. The CDR3 loop reads CASSLLGLALNEQFF. Here the CDR3 DNA reads TGTGCCAGCAGCTTATTAGGACTAGCGTTAAATGAGCAGTTCTTC.

The chain combines TRBV5-1 with TRBJ2-5, with TRBD2 as a possible D gene (5 bases). The V end was cut by 5 bases, the J end by 2 bases, with 16 bases between. In germline, CDR1 is SGHRS, CDR2 YFSETQ. This CDR3 region has 15 residues. The CDR3 DNA follows: TGCGCCAGCAGACCGGGCGGGCTGCTTCAAGAGACCCAGTACTTC. Its protein product is CASRPGGLLQETQYF.

The V and J genes are TRBV2 and TRBJ1-4; the D gene is possibly TRBD1 (5 bases). Germline CDR1 reads SNHLY; CDR2 reads FYNNEI. CDR3 length equals 15 residues. Trimming stripped 4 bases from V and 2 bases from J, with 11 bases between. For the CDR3, the DNA is TGTGCCAGCAGTGGTCGGGAGGGGACTAATGAAAAACTGTTTTTT. Protein sequence: CASSGREGTNEKLFF.

The rearrangement joins TRBV7-3 to TRBJ2-5; 8 nucleotides line up with TRBD1. Unmatched junction bases numbered 7, after V lost 5 bases and J lost 2 bases. The CDR3 covers 15 residues. Germline V gives CDR1 SGHTA, CDR2 FQGTGA. Here the CDR3 reads CASSPRQGSQETQYF. The CDR3 nucleotides read TGTGCCAGCAGCCCCCGACAGGGGTCACAAGAGACCCAGTACTTC.

The gene calls are TRBV28 and TRBJ1-5; D is undetermined. The germline V gene encodes CDR1 MDHEN and CDR2 SYDVKM. The CDR3 covers 13 residues. With 5 bases removed from V and 7 bases from J, the gap between germline ends came to 12 bases. CDR3 residues: CASSPLGGQPQHF. As DNA, the CDR3 is TGTGCCAGCAGTCCCCTAGGTGGGCAGCCCCAGCATTTT.

This clone was detected only once. V and J are TRBV5-8 and TRBJ1-1, with no clear D. V dropped 3 bases and J dropped 1 base, with 7 bases sitting between them. Germline V gene sequence: CDR1 SGHTS, CDR2 YDEGEE. The CDR3 has 13 residues. Written as DNA, the CDR3 is TGTGCCAGCAGCTGGGCCGAGAACACTGAAGCTTTCTTT. It encodes CASSWAENTEAFF.

The rearrangement uses TRBV19 and TRBJ1-6; possibly TRBD1 for D (5 bases). The CDR3 has 15 residues. The V gene's germline CDR1 is LNHDA and CDR2 SQIVND (reference sequence). The germline V and J ends were trimmed by 7 bases and 3 bases, with 13 bases remaining between them. Written as DNA, the CDR3 is TGTGCCAGTACCCCTGGGGGACTCTATAATTCACCCCTCCACTTT. It translates to CASTPGGLYNSPLHF.

The gene calls are TRBV30 and TRBJ2-5; TRBD1 matches 7 bases. Unmatched junction bases numbered 1, after V lost 4 bases and J lost 2 bases. Germline V gene lookup returns CDR1 GTSNPN and CDR2 SVGIG (reference sequence). The CDR3 totals 12 residues. The CDR3 protein is CAWKGAQETQYF. CDR3 nucleotide sequence: TGTGCCTGGAAGGGGGCTCAAGAGACCCAGTACTTC.

CDR3 DNA sequence: TGTGCCAGCAGCGTAGAGCGGCATCCGGGGGTCGAGCAGTACTTC. Encoded protein: CASSVERHPGVEQYF. The V gene is TRBV9, the J gene TRBJ2-7; TRBD2 is a possible D gene (6 bases). The ends were cut back, 0 bases at V and 6 bases at J, with 16 bases in the middle. Germline V gene data show CDR1 as SGDLS and CDR2 as YYNGEE. This CDR3 region has 15 residues.

This clone has just one count. The chain recombines TRBV6-1 with TRBJ1-6, with TRBD1 as a possible D gene (6 bases). Looked up from germline, CDR1 is MNHNS and CDR2 is SASEGT. The CDR3 contains 15 residues. V was cut by 1 base and J by 7 bases, with 11 bases left in between. Here the CDR3 reads CASSEDRASNSPLHF. The CDR3 nucleotides are TGTGCCAGCAGTGAAGACAGGGCTTCCAATTCACCCCTCCACTTT.

V and J are TRBV5-3 and TRBJ2-1; TRBD2 matches 9 bases. TRBV5-3 is designated an ORF whose function remains uncertain. The CDR3 spans 16 residues. Trimming removed 4 bases from V and 5 bases from J; junction bases left unmatched: 10. DNA for the CDR3: TGTGCCAGAAGCAAACCGGGACTAGCAGTCGACAATGAGCAGTTCTTC. It yields the protein CARSKPGLAVDNEQFF.

The chain couples TRBV15 to TRBJ2-1; TRBD2 might be the D (7 bases). The length of the CDR3 is 16 residues. V was clipped by 9 bases and J by 3 bases, with 21 bases between them. Germline V lookup: CDR1 LNHNV, CDR2 YYDKDF (reference sequence). This CDR3 reads CATSGKGRGLYNEQFF. The CDR3, as DNA: TGTGCCACAAGCGGTAAGGGGCGGGGGCTCTACAATGAGCAGTTCTTC. Together with reference TRBV15 and TRBJ2-1, the CDR3 gives the full variable domain: DAMVIQNPRYQVTQFGKPVTLSCSQTLNHNVMYWYQQKSSQAPKLLFHYYDKDFNNEADTPDNFQSRRPNTSFCFLDIRSPGLGDTAMYLCATSGKGRGLYNEQFFGPGTRLTVL.

The V and J genes are TRBV28 and TRBJ2-7, with 7 bases aligning to TRBD1. In germline, CDR1 is MDHEN, CDR2 SYDVKM. CDR3 size: 15 residues. The V gene end was trimmed by 4 bases and the J gene end by 2 bases; junction bases not matched to a gene: 8. In nucleotides, the CDR3 is TGTGCCAGCAGTTCATTCGACAGGGCAACCTACGAGCAGTACTTC. It translates to CASSSFDRATYEQYF. Based on the CDR3 plus reference TRBV28 and TRBJ2-7, the full variable domain is DVKVTQSSRYLVKRTGEKVFLECVQDMDHENMFWYRQDPGLGLRLIYFSYDVKMKEKGDIPEGYSVSREKKERFSLILESASTNQTSMYLCASSSFDRATYEQYFGPGTRLTVT.

The J gene is TRBJ2-6, the V gene TRBV9; 7 nucleotides align to TRBD1. The trim removed 0 bases at V and 3 bases at J, leaving 0 bases unmatched. The CDR3 runs 15 residues. Germline V lookup: CDR1 SGDLS, CDR2 YYNGEE. In nucleotides, the CDR3 is TGTGCCAGCAGCGTAGACAGGGGTGGGGCCAACGTCCTGACTTTC. Its translation is CASSVDRGGANVLTF.

The chain combines TRBV7-3 with TRBJ1-2; a weak D match, TRBD1 (6 bases). The CDR3 spans 15 residues. Germline V CDR1 and CDR2: SGHTA, FQGTGA. The V and J ends lost 0 bases and 9 bases respectively, with 17 bases between them. CDR3 sequence: CASSLTGRQDHRYTF. The CDR3 DNA reads TGTGCCAGCAGCTTAACGGGGCGACAGGACCACCGCTACACCTTC.

Only one count was recorded for this clone. The chain links TRBV9 to TRBJ2-3; D possibly corresponds to TRBD2 (6 bases). The ends were cut back, 1 base at V and 2 bases at J, with 11 bases in the middle. CDR1 SGDLS and CDR2 YYNGEE come from the germline V gene. The CDR3 covers 15 residues. This CDR3 is CASSVIGGVTDTQYF. The CDR3 coding sequence is TGTGCCAGCAGCGTAATCGGGGGAGTCACAGATACGCAGTATTTT.

V gene TRBV7-7 combines with J gene TRBJ1-1; D uncertain. The CDR3 extends over 12 amino acids. Germline CDR1 reads SSHAT; CDR2 reads FNYEAQ (reference sequence). The CDR3 is CALASVNTEAFF. The CDR3 coding sequence is TGTGCTTTGGCTAGTGTAAACACTGAAGCTTTCTTT.

The genes are TRBV7-8 and TRBJ2-7, with TRBD2 identical over 11 bases. J was trimmed by 1 base and V by 1 base; bases with no gene match: 6. The germline V gene has CDR1 SGHVS and CDR2 FQNEAQ. The length of the CDR3 is 17 residues. DNA of the CDR3: TGTGCCAGCAGCTTAGGGGCCACTAGCGGGAGATCCTACGAGCAGTACTTC. It is translated as CASSLGATSGRSYEQYF. The complete variable domain, with remaining parts taken from reference TRBV7-8 and TRBJ2-7, reads GAGVSQSPRYKVAKRGQDVALRCDPISGHVSLFWYQQALGQGPEFLTYFQNEAQLDKSGLPSDRFFAERPEGSVSTLKIQRTQQEDSAVYLCASSLGATSGRSYEQYFGPGTRLTVT.

The CDR3 sequence: CSAPQWETQYF. The CDR3, as DNA: TGCAGTGCGCCGCAGTGGGAGACCCAGTACTTC. V gene TRBV20-1 combines with J gene TRBJ2-5, with D uncertain. Looked up from germline, CDR1 is DFQATT and CDR2 is SNEGSKA (reference sequence). The CDR3 contains 11 residues. V lost 6 bases to trimming and J lost 5 bases, with 10 bases between them.